Presented here are 6 T cell receptor beta chains from one specimen sequenced in a study of PD-L1 blockade in urothelial cancer. The time point denotes: pretreatment peripheral blood. Assay used: immunoSEQ multiplex PCR; TCRdb lists only in-frame clones, some missing. The table has 130,000 or so clones, approximately 84% seen once. The starting material was PBMCs, obtained around atezolizumab (anti-PD-L1) treatment. These receptors originate from a man aged 50 to 59 with urothelial cancer.

The chain carries TRBV7-9 and TRBJ2-3, with 7 bases lining up with TRBD2. The junction had 9 bases not matched to a gene; V was cut back by 6 bases and J by 6 bases. CDR1 and CDR2 (germline): SEHNR, FQNEAQ (reference sequence). The CDR3 consists of 14 residues. CDR3 DNA sequence: TGTGCCAGCAGTCTCGGGGGAGGGGCCGATACGCAGTATTTT. It is translated as CASSLGGGADTQYF. The full variable domain, rest sourced from reference TRBV7-9 and TRBJ2-3, is DTGVSQNPRHKITKRGQNVTFRCDPISEHNRLYWYRQTLGQGPEFLTYFQNEAQLEKSRLLSDRFSAERPKGSFSTLEIQRTEQGDSAMYLCASSLGGGADTQYFGPGTRLTVL.

This rearrangement joins TRBV19 to TRBJ2-7; D is perhaps TRBD1 (6 bases). There are 14 residues in the CDR3. The V gene lost 9 bases and the J gene lost 2 bases, with 17 bases spanning the gap. From germline, CDR1 is LNHDA and CDR2 SQIVND (reference sequence). The CDR3 DNA reads as TGTGCCAGCGTAAACCGGGACATCACCTACGAGCAGTACTTC. Residues: CASVNRDITYEQYF.

This clone was seen a few times. DNA for the CDR3: TGCGCCAGCAGCCACCCCAGGGGATCGGTGAACACTGAAGCTTTCTTT. It yields the protein CASSHPRGSVNTEAFF. The rearrangement uses TRBV4-1 and TRBJ1-1, with a possible D match to TRBD1 (6 bases). The V gene lost 3 bases and the J gene lost 0 bases, with 14 bases spanning the gap. This CDR3 is 16 amino acids long. Germline-derived CDR1 and CDR2 are MGHRA and YSYEKL.

The chain combines TRBV6-4 with TRBJ1-2; D is unresolved. CDR1 is MRHNA, CDR2 SNTAGT, per germline. V was cut by 3 bases and J by 7 bases, with 15 bases left in between. CDR3 size: 14 residues. The CDR3 DNA reads TGTGCCAGCAGTGAGGTGGGAGCTCCGGGTGGCTACACCTTC. Protein product: CASSEVGAPGGYTF.

As for this clone: In the same sample, other DNA sequences code for this CDR3. The chain carries TRBV18 and TRBJ2-3; 9 bases are shared with TRBD2. V dropped 3 bases and J dropped 3; count of bases not matched to a gene: 4. Germline-derived CDR1 and CDR2 are KGHSH and LQKENI. The CDR3 spans 15 residues. The CDR3 bases are TGTGCCAGCTCACCGCCCCTAGCGGGAACAGATACGCAGTATTTT. Translating gives CASSPPLAGTDTQYF.

This clone was seen a single time. V gene TRBV25-1 combines with J gene TRBJ1-4; 7 bases are a match to TRBD1. Germline V gene lookup returns CDR1 MGHDK and CDR2 SYGVNS. There are 14 residues in the CDR3. With V trimmed by 6 bases and J by 4 bases, 5 bases remained unmatched. The chain's CDR3 is CASRGDRVNEKLFF. Written as DNA, the CDR3 is TGTGCCAGCAGAGGGGACAGAGTTAATGAAAAACTGTTTTTT.